These 20 T cell receptor beta chains came from one sample sequenced in a study of siplizumab effects on memory and regulatory T cells (dated by TCRdb to about 2019). The library was generated by the immunoSEQ multiplex PCR assay. As stored in TCRdb, this immuneACCESS dataset retains in-frame rearrangements with V and J assigned. A fraction of the clones does not appear; measured against another copy, unresolved V genes explain less than half of the discrepancy, and the remainder lacks a known reason. The sample profile shows 100,000 to 110,000 clones; about 91% of them were found once. Around 0.15% of the sample rests with the top ten. The sample taken for sequencing was CD4+ T cells sorted from blood. These receptors came from a human donor in good health.

The chain has TRBV9 and TRBJ1-2; the match to TRBD1 covers 8 bases. V gave up 3 bases and J gave up 6 bases; unmatched junction bases: 10. CDR1 and CDR2 (germline): SGDLS, YYNGEE. The CDR3 covers 15 residues. CDR3 DNA: TGTGCCAGCAGCGAGCGGACAGGGAGGTTGAATGGCTACACCTTC. This encodes CASSERTGRLNGYTF.

The rearrangement joins TRBV6-5 to TRBJ1-6; D might be TRBD1 (5 bases). Germline CDR1 is MNHEY and CDR2 is SVGAGI. Trimming left V 6 bases short and J 8 bases short, with 14 bases between. This CDR3 comprises 14 residues. The CDR3: CASSRGRSDSPLHF. The CDR3 bases are TGTGCCAGCAGCCGGGGCCGTTCCGATTCACCCCTCCACTTT.

This clone was observed once. The chain couples TRBV5-6 to TRBJ1-1; D is unclear. The CDR3 covers 15 residues. Per germline, CDR1 SGHDT and CDR2 YYEEEE. The ends were cut back, 0 bases at V and 2 bases at J, with 11 bases in the middle. CDR3: CASSLAPTVNTEAFF. Written as DNA, the CDR3 is TGTGCCAGCAGCTTGGCCCCGACGGTAAACACTGAAGCTTTCTTT.

This chain links TRBV7-2 with TRBJ2-5; TRBD2 agrees at 7 bases. Germline assignment: CDR1 SGHTA and CDR2 FQGNSA. V dropped 0 bases and J dropped 5; count of bases not matched to a gene: 3. There are 14 residues in the CDR3. This CDR3 reads CASSLAQGGETQYF. The CDR3 coding sequence is TGTGCCAGCAGCTTAGCTCAGGGAGGGGAGACCCAGTACTTC.

This clone turned up a few times. J is TRBJ1-6 and V is TRBV2; D gene uncertain. This CDR3 has 13 residues. Trimming cost V 6 bases and J 7 bases, with 10 bases left between them. CDR1 SNHLY and CDR2 FYNNEI come from the germline V gene. The CDR3 DNA is TGTGCCAGCAGCCCCTTTACCAATTCACCCCTCCACTTT. Protein: CASSPFTNSPLHF.

V is TRBV6-5 and J is TRBJ2-5; tentatively, D is TRBD1 or TRBD2 (5 bases each). CDR1 is MNHEY and CDR2 is SVGAGI in the germline V gene. Trimming stripped 6 bases from V and 4 bases from J, with 12 bases between. The CDR3 has 13 residues. The CDR3, as DNA: TGTGCCAGCAGCCCCGGGGCAGGAGAGACCCAGTACTTC. Protein: CASSPGAGETQYF.

The rearrangement joins TRBV7-3 to TRBJ1-2, with 9 bases lining up with TRBD1. Unmatched junction bases numbered 8, after V lost 5 bases and J lost 4 bases. CDR3 length: 15 amino acids. Germline lookup yields CDR1 SGHTA and CDR2 FQGTGA. The CDR3 is CASSRTGGSGYGYTF. The CDR3 DNA reads TGTGCCAGCAGCCGCACAGGGGGCAGCGGCTATGGCTACACCTTC.

The chain has TRBV7-2 and TRBJ2-1, with D unresolved. Germline CDR1 reads SGHTA; CDR2 reads FQGNSA. Trimming left V 2 bases short and J 0 bases short, with 5 bases between. This CDR3 region has 14 residues. The CDR3 DNA reads as TGTGCCAGCAGCTTAAGTTTCTCCTACAATGAGCAGTTCTTC. Protein: CASSLSFSYNEQFF.

The chain has TRBV30 and TRBJ1-5; D remains unclear. Trimming took off 1 base at V and 7 bases at J, with 11 bases between the two ends. This CDR3 is 13 amino acids long. Germline CDR1 reads GTSNPN; CDR2 reads SVGIG (reference sequence). Here the CDR3 reads CAWSGGREQPQHF. The CDR3 DNA reads TGTGCCTGGAGTGGAGGGCGCGAACAGCCCCAGCATTTT.

V and J are TRBV29-1 and TRBJ1-2, with D unclear. Trimming took 6 bases from V and 8 from J, leaving 22 bases between them. CDR1 is SQVTM and CDR2 is ANQGSEA in the germline V gene. There are 14 residues in the CDR3. In DNA form, the CDR3 reads TGCAGCGTCCTACTCTTAGTTGAAGAGTACGGCTACACCTTC. Translation gives CSVLLLVEEYGYTF.

The chain uses TRBV19 and TRBJ2-2, with D possibly TRBD1 on 6 matching bases. V was clipped by 7 bases and J by 5 bases, with 14 bases between them. CDR3 length: 14 amino acids. Per the germline V gene, CDR1 is LNHDA and CDR2 is SQIVND (reference sequence). Here the CDR3 DNA reads TGTGCCAGTACCCTACAGGGACAAACCGGGGAGCTGTTTTTT. It is translated as CASTLQGQTGELFF. Using reference TRBV19 and TRBJ2-2 for the parts outside the CDR3, the full variable domain is DGGITQSPKYLFRKEGQNVTLSCEQNLNHDAMYWYRQDPGQGLRLIYYSQIVNDFQKGDIAEGYSVSREKKESFPLTVTSAQKNPTAFYLCASTLQGQTGELFFGEGSRLTVL.

This sequence joins TRBV5-6 and TRBJ2-5; TRBD1 agrees at 12 bases. This CDR3 is 15 amino acids long. The J segment lost 5 bases and the V segment lost 3 bases, leaving 5 bases of the junction unmatched. Germline values: CDR1 SGHDT, CDR2 YYEEEE. The CDR3 sequence is CASSSGTGGWETQYF. The CDR3, as DNA: TGTGCCAGCAGCTCGGGGACAGGGGGCTGGGAGACCCAGTACTTC.

The chain links TRBV10-1 to TRBJ1-1, with D unclear. The length of the CDR3 is 12 residues. Trimming removed 5 bases from V and 0 bases from J, with 4 bases in between. CDR1 and CDR2 from the germline V gene are WNHNN and SYGVQD (reference sequence). CDR3 coding DNA: TGCGCCAGCAGTACAATGAACACTGAAGCTTTCTTT. Protein sequence: CASSTMNTEAFF.

This chain joins TRBV6-5 and TRBJ2-7; D not resolved. The CDR3 loop spans 11 amino acids. Germline V gene sequence: CDR1 MNHEY, CDR2 SVGAGI. Trimming left V 2 bases short and J 5 bases short, with 4 bases between. CDR3 in amino acids: CASSYRDEQYF. The CDR3 nucleotides are TGTGCCAGCAGTTACAGGGACGAGCAGTACTTC.

The chain couples TRBV7-9 to TRBJ1-1, with D possibly matching TRBD1 (5 bases). This CDR3 has 16 amino acids. CDR1 is SEHNR, CDR2 FQNEAQ, per germline (reference sequence). The V end lost 7 bases, the J end lost 0 bases, and 18 bases lay between the germline ends. CDR3 nucleotides: TGTGCCAGCAAGGGAGGGGCCGATGTAATGAACACTGAAGCTTTCTTT. It is translated as CASKGGADVMNTEAFF.

This chain joins TRBV18 and TRBJ1-3; D is unclear. With 3 bases removed from V and 3 bases from J, the gap between germline ends came to 15 bases. CDR1 is KGHSH, CDR2 LQKENI, per germline. The CDR3 extends over 16 amino acids. The CDR3 region has the DNA TGTGCCAGCTCACCGGGCGGGATAAAGCTTGGAAACACCATATATTTT. Protein sequence: CASSPGGIKLGNTIYF.

J is TRBJ1-1 and V is TRBV6-6, with TRBD1 as a possible D gene (6 bases). Germline CDR1 reads MNHNY; CDR2 reads SVGAGI (reference sequence). The CDR3 is 10 amino acids. Between the trimmed V and J ends, which lost 6 bases and 7 bases, there was a span of 6 bases. The CDR3 sequence is CASRDSEAFF. CDR3 coding DNA: TGTGCCAGCAGGGACAGTGAAGCTTTCTTT.

In the case of this clone: Within the sample, other DNA sequences also encode this same CDR3. This chain joins TRBV7-2 and TRBJ1-3; no clear D. This CDR3 comprises 12 residues. Germline loops: CDR1 SGHTA, CDR2 FQGNSA. V was shortened by 3 bases and J by 2 bases, with 2 bases between the two germline ends. For the CDR3, the DNA is TGTGCCAGCAGCTTCCCTGGAAACACCATATATTTT. This sequence encodes CASSFPGNTIYF.

This sequence joins TRBV6-1 and TRBJ2-5; D gene uncertain. This CDR3 region has 11 residues. V lost 1 base and J lost 5, with 2 bases in between. CDR1 and CDR2 (germline): MNHNS, SASEGT. CDR3 in amino acids: CASSEGETQYF. In DNA form, the CDR3 reads TGTGCCAGCAGTGAAGGGGAGACCCAGTACTTC.

This clone appeared once. V and J are TRBV30 and TRBJ2-7; no clear D gene. This CDR3 region has 14 residues. V lost 2 bases to trimming and J lost 3 bases, with 14 bases between them. Germline V CDR1 and CDR2: GTSNPN, SVGIG (reference sequence). The CDR3 DNA reads TGTGCCTGGAGTCGGAACATCGGCCGCTACGAGCAGTACTTC. Amino acid sequence: CAWSRNIGRYEQYF.